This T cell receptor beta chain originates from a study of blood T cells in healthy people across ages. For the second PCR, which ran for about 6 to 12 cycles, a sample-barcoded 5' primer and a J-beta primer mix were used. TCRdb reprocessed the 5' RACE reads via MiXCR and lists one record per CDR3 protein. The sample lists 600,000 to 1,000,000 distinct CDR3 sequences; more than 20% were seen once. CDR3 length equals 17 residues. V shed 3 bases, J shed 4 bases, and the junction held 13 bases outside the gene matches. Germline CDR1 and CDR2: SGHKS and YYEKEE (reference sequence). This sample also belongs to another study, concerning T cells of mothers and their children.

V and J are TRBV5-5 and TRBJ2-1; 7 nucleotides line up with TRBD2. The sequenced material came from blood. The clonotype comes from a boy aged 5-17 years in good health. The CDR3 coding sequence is TGTGCCAGCAGCTCCTTAGGGTGGTCGGGAGGATACAATGAGCAGTTCTTC. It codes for CASSSLGWSGGYNEQFF.